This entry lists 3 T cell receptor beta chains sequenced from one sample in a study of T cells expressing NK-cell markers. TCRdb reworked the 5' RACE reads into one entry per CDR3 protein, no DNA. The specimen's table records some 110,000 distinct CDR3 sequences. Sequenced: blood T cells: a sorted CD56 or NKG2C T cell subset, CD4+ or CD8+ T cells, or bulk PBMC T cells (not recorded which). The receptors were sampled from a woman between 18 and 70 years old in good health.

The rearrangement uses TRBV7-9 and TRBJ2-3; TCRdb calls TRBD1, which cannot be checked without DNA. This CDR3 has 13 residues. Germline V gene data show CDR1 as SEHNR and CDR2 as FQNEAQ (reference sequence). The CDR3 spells CASGAGITDTQYF.

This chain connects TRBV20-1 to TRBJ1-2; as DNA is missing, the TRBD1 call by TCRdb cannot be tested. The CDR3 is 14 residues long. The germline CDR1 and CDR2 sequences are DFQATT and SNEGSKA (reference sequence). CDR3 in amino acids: CSAKGDTKNYGYTF.

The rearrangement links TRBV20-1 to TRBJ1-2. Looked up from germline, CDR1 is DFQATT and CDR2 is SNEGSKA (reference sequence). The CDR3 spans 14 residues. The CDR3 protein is CSARDGVTNYGYTF.